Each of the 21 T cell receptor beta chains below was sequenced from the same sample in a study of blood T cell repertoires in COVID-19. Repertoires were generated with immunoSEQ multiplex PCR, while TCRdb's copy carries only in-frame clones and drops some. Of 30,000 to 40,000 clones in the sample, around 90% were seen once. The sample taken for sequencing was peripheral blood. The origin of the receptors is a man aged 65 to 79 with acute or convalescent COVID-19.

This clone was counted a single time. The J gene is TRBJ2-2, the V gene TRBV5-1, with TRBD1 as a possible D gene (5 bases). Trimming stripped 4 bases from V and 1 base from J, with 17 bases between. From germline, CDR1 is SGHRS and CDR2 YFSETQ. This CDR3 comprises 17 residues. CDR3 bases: TGCGCCAGCAGCCCCAGGGCCGGCGGCCAGAACACCGGGGAGCTGTTTTTT. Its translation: CASSPRAGGQNTGELFF.

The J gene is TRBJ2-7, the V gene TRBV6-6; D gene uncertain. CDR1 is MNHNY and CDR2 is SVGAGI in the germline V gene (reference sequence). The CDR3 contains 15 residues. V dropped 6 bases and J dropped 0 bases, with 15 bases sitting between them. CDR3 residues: CASRQQQEFSYEQYF. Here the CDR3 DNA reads TGTGCCAGCAGGCAACAGCAAGAGTTCTCCTACGAGCAGTACTTC.

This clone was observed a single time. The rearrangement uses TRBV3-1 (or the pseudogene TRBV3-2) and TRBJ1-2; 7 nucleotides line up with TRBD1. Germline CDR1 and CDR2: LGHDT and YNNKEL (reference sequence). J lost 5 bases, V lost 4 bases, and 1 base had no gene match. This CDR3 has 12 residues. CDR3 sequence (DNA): TGTGCCAGCAGCCCGGGACAGTATGGCTACACCTTC. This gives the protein CASSPGQYGYTF.

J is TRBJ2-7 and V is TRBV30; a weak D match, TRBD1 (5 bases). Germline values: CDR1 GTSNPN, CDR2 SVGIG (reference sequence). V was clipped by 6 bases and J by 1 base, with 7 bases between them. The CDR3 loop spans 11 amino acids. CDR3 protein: CACRQSYEQYF. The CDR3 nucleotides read TGTGCCTGTCGACAGTCCTACGAGCAGTACTTC.

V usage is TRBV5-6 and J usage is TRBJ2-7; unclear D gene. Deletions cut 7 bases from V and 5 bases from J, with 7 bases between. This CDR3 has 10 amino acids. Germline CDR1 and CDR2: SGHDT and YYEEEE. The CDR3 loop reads CASGRHEQYF. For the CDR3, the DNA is TGTGCCAGCGGGCGACACGAGCAGTACTTC.

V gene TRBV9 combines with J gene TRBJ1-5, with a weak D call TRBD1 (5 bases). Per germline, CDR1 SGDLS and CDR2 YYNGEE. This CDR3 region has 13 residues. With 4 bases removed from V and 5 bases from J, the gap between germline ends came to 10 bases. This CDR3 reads CASSPEGDQPQHF. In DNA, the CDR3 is TGTGCCAGCAGCCCGGAAGGGGATCAGCCCCAGCATTTT.

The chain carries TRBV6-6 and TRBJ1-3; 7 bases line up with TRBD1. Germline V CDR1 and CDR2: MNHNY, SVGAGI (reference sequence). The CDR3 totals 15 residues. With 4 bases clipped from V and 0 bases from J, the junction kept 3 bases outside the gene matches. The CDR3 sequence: CASSSQGDSGNTIYF. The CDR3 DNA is TGTGCCAGCAGTTCCCAGGGGGACTCTGGAAACACCATATATTTT.

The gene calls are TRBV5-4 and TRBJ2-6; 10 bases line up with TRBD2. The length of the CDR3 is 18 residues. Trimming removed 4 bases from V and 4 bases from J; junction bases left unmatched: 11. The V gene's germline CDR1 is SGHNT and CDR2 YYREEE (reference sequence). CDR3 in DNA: TGTGCCAGCAGCGGCATAACCGGGACTAGCGCCGGGGCCAACGTCCTGACTTTC. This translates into CASSGITGTSAGANVLTF.

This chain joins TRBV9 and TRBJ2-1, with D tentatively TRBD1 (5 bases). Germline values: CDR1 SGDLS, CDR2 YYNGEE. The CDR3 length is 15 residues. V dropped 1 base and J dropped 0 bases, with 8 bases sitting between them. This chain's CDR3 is CASSVQGNSYNEQFF. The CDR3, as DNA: TGTGCCAGCAGCGTACAGGGTAACTCCTACAATGAGCAGTTCTTC.

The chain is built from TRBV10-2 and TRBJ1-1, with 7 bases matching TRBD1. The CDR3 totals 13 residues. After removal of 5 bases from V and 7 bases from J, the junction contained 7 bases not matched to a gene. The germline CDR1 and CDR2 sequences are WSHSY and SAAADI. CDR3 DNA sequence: TGCGCCAGCAGTCTTGACAGGGACATTGAAGCTTTCTTT. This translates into CASSLDRDIEAFF.

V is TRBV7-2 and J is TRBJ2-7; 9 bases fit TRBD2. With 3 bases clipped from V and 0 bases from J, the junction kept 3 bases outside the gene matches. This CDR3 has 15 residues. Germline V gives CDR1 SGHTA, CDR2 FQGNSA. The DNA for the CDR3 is TGTGCCAGCAGCTTCGCGGGGGGGATCTCCTACGAGCAGTACTTC. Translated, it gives CASSFAGGISYEQYF.

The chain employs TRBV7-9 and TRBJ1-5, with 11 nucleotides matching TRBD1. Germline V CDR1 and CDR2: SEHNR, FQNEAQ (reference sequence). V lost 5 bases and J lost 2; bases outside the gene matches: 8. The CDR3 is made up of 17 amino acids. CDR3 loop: CASSRGQGAVGNQPQHF. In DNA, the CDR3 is TGTGCCAGCAGCCGCGGACAGGGGGCAGTTGGCAATCAGCCCCAGCATTTT. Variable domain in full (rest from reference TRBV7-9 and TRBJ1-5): DTGVSQNPRHKITKRGQNVTFRCDPISEHNRLYWYRQTLGQGPEFLTYFQNEAQLEKSRLLSDRFSAERPKGSFSTLEIQRTEQGDSAMYLCASSRGQGAVGNQPQHFGDGTRLSIL.

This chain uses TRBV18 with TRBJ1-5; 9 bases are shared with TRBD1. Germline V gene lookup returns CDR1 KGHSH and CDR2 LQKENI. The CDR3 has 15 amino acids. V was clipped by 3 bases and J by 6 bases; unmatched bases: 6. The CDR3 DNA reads TGTGCCAGCTCACCGGGACAGGGTAACGGTCAGCCCCAGCATTTT. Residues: CASSPGQGNGQPQHF.

In DNA, the CDR3 is TGTGCCACCACTCTCCTTTCCTATGGCTACACCTTC. Translation: CATTLLSYGYTF. V usage is TRBV28 and J usage is TRBJ1-2; no clear D gene. This CDR3 is built from 12 residues. V was trimmed by 10 bases and J by 4 bases, leaving 13 bases between them. Germline lookup yields CDR1 MDHEN and CDR2 SYDVKM.

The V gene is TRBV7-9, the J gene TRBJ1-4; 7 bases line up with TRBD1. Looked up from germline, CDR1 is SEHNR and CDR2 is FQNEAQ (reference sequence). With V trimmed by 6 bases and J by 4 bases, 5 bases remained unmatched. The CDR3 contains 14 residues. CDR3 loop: CASSPGTVNEKLFF. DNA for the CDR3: TGTGCCAGCAGTCCCGGGACAGTTAATGAAAAACTGTTTTTT. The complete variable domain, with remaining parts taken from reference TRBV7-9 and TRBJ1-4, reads DTGVSQNPRHKITKRGQNVTFRCDPISEHNRLYWYRQTLGQGPEFLTYFQNEAQLEKSRLLSDRFSAERPKGSFSTLEIQRTEQGDSAMYLCASSPGTVNEKLFFGSGTQLSVL.

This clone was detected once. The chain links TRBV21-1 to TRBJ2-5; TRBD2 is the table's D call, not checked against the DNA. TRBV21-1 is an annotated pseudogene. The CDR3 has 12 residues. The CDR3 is CASSKERKTQYF. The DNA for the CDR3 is TGTGCCAGCAGCAAAGAGAGAAAGACCCAGTACTTC.

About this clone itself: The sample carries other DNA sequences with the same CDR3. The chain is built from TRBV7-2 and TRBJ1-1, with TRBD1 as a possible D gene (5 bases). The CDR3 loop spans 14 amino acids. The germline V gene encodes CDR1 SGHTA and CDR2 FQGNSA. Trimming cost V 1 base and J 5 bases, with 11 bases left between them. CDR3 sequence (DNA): TGTGCCAGCAGCTTAGTAGGGGTTCGGACTGAAGCTTTCTTT. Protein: CASSLVGVRTEAFF.

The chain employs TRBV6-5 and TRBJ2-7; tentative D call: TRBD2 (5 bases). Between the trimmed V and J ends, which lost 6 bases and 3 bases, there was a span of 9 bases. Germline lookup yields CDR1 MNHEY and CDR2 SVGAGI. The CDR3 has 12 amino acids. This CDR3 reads CASRGSYYEQYF. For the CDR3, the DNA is TGTGCCAGCAGGGGGAGTTACTACGAGCAGTACTTC.

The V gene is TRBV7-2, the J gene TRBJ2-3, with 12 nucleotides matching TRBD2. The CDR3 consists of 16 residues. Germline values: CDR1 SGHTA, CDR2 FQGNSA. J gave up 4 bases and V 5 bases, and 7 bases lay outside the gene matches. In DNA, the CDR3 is TGTGCCAGCAGCCGTTCTAGCGGGAGGGGCCCAGATACGCAGTATTTT. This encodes CASSRSSGRGPDTQYF.

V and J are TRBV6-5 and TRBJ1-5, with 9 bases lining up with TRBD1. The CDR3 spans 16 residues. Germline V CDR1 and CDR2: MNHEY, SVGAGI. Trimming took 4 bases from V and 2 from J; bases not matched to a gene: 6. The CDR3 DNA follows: TGTGCCAGCAGTTCACACAGGGGGCATGGCAATCAGCCCCAGCATTTT. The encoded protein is CASSSHRGHGNQPQHF.

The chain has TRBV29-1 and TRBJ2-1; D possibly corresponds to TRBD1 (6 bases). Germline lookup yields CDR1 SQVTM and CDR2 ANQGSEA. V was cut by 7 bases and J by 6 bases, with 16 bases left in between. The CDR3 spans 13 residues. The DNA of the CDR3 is TGCAGCGCCCGGAGAGGGGGTCCCAATGAGCAGTTCTTC. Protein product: CSARRGGPNEQFF.